Below, one T cell receptor (beta chain) is given with its context. V was trimmed by 2 bases and J by 5 bases, leaving 16 bases between them. The length of the CDR3 is 15 residues. CDR1 and CDR2 (germline): SGDLS, YYNGEE. This record belongs to a study of T-cell memory formation after mild COVID-19. In TCRdb, the 5' RACE reads were re-called with MiXCR into one record per CDR3 protein. In the table there are more than 350,000 distinct CDR3 sequences, about 16% of which are singletons. The chain uses TRBV9 and TRBJ1-1, with TRBD1 as a possible D gene (5 bases). The specimen sequenced was PBMCs or a T cell subset sorted from them (not recorded which). The sequence was obtained from a man aged 18 to 29 who had mild COVID-19 (a few samples of this study predate the infection). Cell type and time point are not known. CDR3 amino acids: CASSVSGSRGTEAFF. CDR3 DNA: TGTGCCAGCAGCGTGTCTGGCAGCCGGGGGACTGAAGCTTTCTTT.